This TCR beta chain was observed in a study of a mutant IDH1 vaccine in newly diagnosed glioma. Study at large: Vaccination started 4-6 weeks after radiotherapy alone, or with temozolomide cycles. Treated patients, averaging roughly 40 years, were around 62% male and around 40% female.

The method was immunoSEQ multiplex PCR; TCRdb's version includes in-frame clones alone and lacks a portion of them. The sample has 30,000 to 40,000 clones; about 80% are singletons. A remark on this clone: Its cognate antigen is unknown.

The time point is: week 5, during vaccination. Doses consisted of 300 ug of mutant IDH1 20-mer peptide each, paired with topical imiquimod. The donors' diagnosis was new WHO grade 3 or 4 astrocytoma that was IDH1-mutant and ATRX-lost. The input for sequencing was PBMCs, taken from a glioma patient whose treatment included an IDH1 peptide vaccine. The clonotype comes from a man under 40 with glioma.

DNA for the CDR3: TGTGCCAGCAGTCTCCCAGCCACAGATACGCAGTATTTT. This gives the protein CASSLPATDTQYF. The gene calls are TRBV7-9 and TRBJ2-3; D is unresolved. CDR3 size: 13 residues. CDR1 and CDR2 (germline): SEHNR, FQNEAQ (reference sequence). V was trimmed by 6 bases and J by 2 bases, leaving 9 bases between them.